One and the same sample provided the 21 T cell receptor beta chains below, sequenced in a study of blood T cells in healthy people across ages (dated by TCRdb to 2014 to 2015). Library prep was done by 5' RACE. Sequencing relied on an Illumina HiSeq 2500. The second PCR ran for about 6 to 12 cycles and used a J-beta primer mix along with a sample-barcoded 5' primer. TCRdb redid the processing of the public reads, applying fastp at Q25 and MiXCR, and retained in-frame beta chains. Every CDR3 protein is listed once, alongside the most common genes and DNA of its rows. The sample table records some 1.5 million distinct CDR3 sequences; about 28% of these occur just once. Roughly 8% of the sample rests with the top ten. Sequencing was carried out using blood. Receptors were obtained from a woman aged 30 to 39 in good health.

Of note for this clonotype: Possible read error: a much larger clone is one base away. This chain joins TRBV9 and TRBJ2-4; TRBD2 matches 7 bases. The germline gives CDR1 SGDLS, CDR2 YYNGEE. The CDR3 is 15 residues long. The CDR3 DNA is TGTGCCAACAGCGGGGCATCGTCCGCCAAAAACATTCAGTACTTC. This sequence encodes CANSGASSAKNIQYF.

This chain connects TRBV6-5 to TRBJ1-1; the D gene is possibly TRBD1 (6 bases). The CDR3 is made up of 14 amino acids. Between the trimmed V and J ends, which lost 0 bases and 8 bases, there was a span of 13 bases. Germline CDR1 is MNHEY and CDR2 is SVGAGI. The CDR3 region is CASSYSPGQPEAFF. CDR3 sequence (DNA): TGTGCCAGCAGTTACTCCCCTGGACAGCCGGAAGCTTTCTTT.

The V and J genes are TRBV30 and TRBJ2-1, with 8 positions matching TRBD2. This CDR3 region has 13 residues. Germline lookup yields CDR1 GTSNPN and CDR2 SVGIG (reference sequence). Germline trimming cut 0 bases from V and 12 bases from J; bases unmatched to any gene: 7. The CDR3 DNA follows: TGTGCCTGGAGTGTTCTCCCTACTAGCGGGCAGTTCTTC. Protein sequence: CAWSVLPTSGQFF.

The chain has TRBV6-5 and TRBJ2-5; the D is unclear. CDR3 length: 13 amino acids. Germline lookup yields CDR1 MNHEY and CDR2 SVGAGI. V lost 0 bases to trimming and J lost 11 bases, with 13 bases between them. CDR3 nucleotides: TGTGCCAGCAGTTACTCGAATGGGAATGAGCAGTACTTC. It codes for CASSYSNGNEQYF.

V and J are TRBV10-3 and TRBJ2-1, with 11 positions matching TRBD2. From germline, CDR1 is ENHRY and CDR2 SYGVKD. V gave up 4 bases and J gave up 7 bases; unmatched junction bases: 6. There are 15 residues in the CDR3. This CDR3 reads CAISAGSGRVNEQFF. In nucleotides, the CDR3 is TGTGCCATCAGTGCGGGTAGCGGGAGGGTAAATGAGCAGTTCTTC.

This clonotype was seen a handful of times. V and J are TRBV24-1 and TRBJ2-1; weak D call: TRBD1 (5 bases). V was pared by 9 bases and J by 10 bases, with 12 bases between. CDR3 length: 11 amino acids. Germline V gene sequence: CDR1 KGHDR, CDR2 SFDVKD. The CDR3 nucleotides read TGTGCCACCGCCGGCGACAGCGAGCAGTTCTTC. Encoded protein: CATAGDSEQFF.

Details on this clonotype: A much larger clone sits a single nucleotide away, making a read error possible. The CDR3 DNA sequence: TGTGCCACCAGTGATTGGGACGAGCAGTACTTC. Protein product: CATSDWDEQYF. V usage is TRBV24-1 and J usage is TRBJ2-7; D call uncertain. The germline V gene encodes CDR1 KGHDR and CDR2 SFDVKD. V lost 2 bases, J lost 5 bases, and 3 bases lay in between. This CDR3 has 11 amino acids.

The table lists this clonotype with a few counts. The chain is built from TRBV30 and TRBJ2-3, with a tentative D call TRBD2 (6 bases). The V end lost 5 bases, the J end lost 1 base, and 16 bases lay between the germline ends. Germline lookup yields CDR1 GTSNPN and CDR2 SVGIG (reference sequence). CDR3 length: 15 amino acids. Written as DNA, the CDR3 is TGTGCCTGGGGACGCCGGTTAGCGGGCACAGATACGCAGTATTTT. Residues: CAWGRRLAGTDTQYF. The full variable domain, in which reference TRBV30 and TRBJ2-3 provide the parts outside the CDR3, is SQTIHQWPATLVQPVGSPLSLECTVEGTSNPNLYWYRQAAGRGLQLLFYSVGIGQISSEVPQNLSASRPQDRQFILSSKKLLLSDSGFYLCAWGRRLAGTDTQYFGPGTRLTVL.

The chain links TRBV12-3 or TRBV12-4 to TRBJ2-1; a weak D match, TRBD1 (6 bases). V was pared by 5 bases and J by 8 bases, with 16 bases between. The CDR3 sequence is 14 residues long. The CDR3 spells CASSHGQRGYEQFF. Here the CDR3 DNA reads TGTGCCAGCAGTCATGGACAGAGGGGTTATGAGCAGTTCTTC.

The sample holds a few counts of this clonotype. V gene TRBV29-1 combines with J gene TRBJ1-1, with D unclear. CDR1 is SQVTM and CDR2 is ANQGSEA in the germline V gene. V gave up 6 bases and J gave up 0 bases, with 17 bases separating them. The CDR3 length is 15 residues. As DNA, the CDR3 is TGCAGCGTCCTGGGCTTTTACGGGGTGAACACTGAAGCTTTCTTT. It yields the protein CSVLGFYGVNTEAFF.

This clonotype has a count of ten or more. The V and J genes are TRBV29-1 and TRBJ2-1; 10 nucleotides agree with TRBD1. CDR1 and CDR2 from the germline V gene are SQVTM and ANQGSEA. V lost 5 bases and J lost 8; bases outside the gene matches: 9. This CDR3 is 14 amino acids long. CDR3 in DNA: TGCAGCGTTCTTTTGTTGACAGGGGGCTATGAGCAGTTCTTC. Its translation: CSVLLLTGGYEQFF.

The chain uses TRBV9 and TRBJ2-1; no reliable D call. This CDR3 comprises 13 residues. Germline V gene sequence: CDR1 SGDLS, CDR2 YYNGEE. The V end lost 0 bases, the J end lost 12 bases, and 13 bases lay between the germline ends. The DNA of the CDR3 is TGTGCCAGCAGCGTAGGGCAGCCTCAAGGGCAGTTCTTC. It yields the protein CASSVGQPQGQFF.

This chain joins TRBV14 and TRBJ2-3; possibly TRBD1 for D (5 bases). This CDR3 is 16 amino acids long. Germline CDR1 is SGHDN and CDR2 is FVKESK. V dropped 2 bases and J dropped 2 bases, with 14 bases sitting between them. The CDR3 nucleotides are TGTGCCAGCAGCCAACAGGGTGGTTCGGTCACAGATACGCAGTATTTT. Encoded protein: CASSQQGGSVTDTQYF. The whole variable domain, remainder taken from reference TRBV14 and TRBJ2-3, is EAGVTQFPSHSVIEKGQTVTLRCDPISGHDNLYWYRRVMGKEIKFLLHFVKESKQDESGMPNNRFLAERTGGTYSTLKVQPAELEDSGVYFCASSQQGGSVTDTQYFGPGTRLTVL.

This clonotype came up many times. V usage is TRBV10-3 and J usage is TRBJ2-7; D perhaps matches TRBD2 (5 bases). CDR1 and CDR2 (germline): ENHRY, SYGVKD. V lost 6 bases and J 0 bases, leaving 15 bases between the germline ends. The CDR3 runs to 15 residues. The CDR3 region is CAISPGRGGSYEQYF. The CDR3 DNA sequence: TGTGCCATCAGCCCAGGACGTGGAGGCTCCTACGAGCAGTACTTC.

As to this clonotype: Mismatch with germline at one junction end may stem from a read error. The chain is built from TRBV20-1 and TRBJ2-5; 11 nucleotides align to TRBD2. The CDR3 loop spans 15 amino acids. CDR1 and CDR2 (germline): DFQATT, SNEGSKA (reference sequence). CDR3 nucleotides: TGCAGTGCTGGTACCGGGACTAGCGGCCAAGAGGCCCAGTACTTC. Amino acids: CSAGTGTSGQEAQYF.

This clonotype was counted only a few times. The chain links TRBV20-1 to TRBJ2-5, with D possibly matching TRBD2 (5 bases). The CDR3 sequence is 15 residues long. V lost 0 bases and J lost 1, with 12 bases in between. The germline V gene encodes CDR1 DFQATT and CDR2 SNEGSKA (reference sequence). The CDR3 spells CSARDSAGAQETQYF. The CDR3 nucleotides are TGCAGTGCTAGAGATTCGGCGGGCGCCCAAGAGACCCAGTACTTC.

Note on this clonotype: A much larger clone sits a single nucleotide away, making a read error possible. The CDR3 sequence: CASSVAQGRTQYF. CDR3 nucleotide sequence: TGTGCCAGCAGCGTAGCCCAGGGAAGGACGCAGTATTTT. The rearrangement uses TRBV9 and TRBJ2-3, with D possibly being TRBD1 (5 bases). V shed 0 bases and J shed 9 bases, with 11 bases lying between them. Germline loops: CDR1 SGDLS, CDR2 YYNGEE. The CDR3 consists of 13 residues.

V is TRBV29-1 and J is TRBJ1-2; a weak D match, TRBD1 (5 bases). Trimming stripped 5 bases from V and 1 base from J, with 8 bases between. The CDR3 length is 12 residues. The germline V gene encodes CDR1 SQVTM and CDR2 ANQGSEA. The CDR3 loop is CSVIDSNYGYTF. The CDR3 region has the DNA TGCAGCGTTATTGACAGTAACTATGGCTACACCTTC.

This chain uses TRBV29-1 with TRBJ2-1; no firm D call. V lost 7 bases, J lost 1 base, and 8 bases lay in between. Germline-derived CDR1 and CDR2 are SQVTM and ANQGSEA. The CDR3 spans 12 residues. CDR3 loop: CSAAISYNEQFF. The CDR3 bases are TGCAGCGCGGCGATTTCCTACAATGAGCAGTTCTTC.

This clonotype was detected a few times. The chain employs TRBV7-9 and TRBJ2-1; D gene ambiguous. The CDR3 has 13 residues. Germline-derived CDR1 and CDR2 are SEHNR and FQNEAQ (reference sequence). Trimming pared 7 bases from V and 1 base from J, leaving 8 bases between. Here the CDR3 DNA reads TGTGCCAGCAACGAGTTTTCCTACAATGAGCAGTTCTTC. Encoded protein: CASNEFSYNEQFF.

This clonotype has just one count. With a much larger clone just one base away, this may be a read error. The genes are TRBV7-9 and TRBJ2-7; possible D gene TRBD1, 6 bases. The CDR3 consists of 13 residues. The germline CDR1 and CDR2 sequences are SEHNR and FQNEAQ (reference sequence). CDR3 protein: CASSSQQGYERYF. The CDR3 DNA follows: TGTGCCAGCAGCTCCCAACAGGGCTACGAGCGGTACTTC. The variable domain in full, completed from reference TRBV7-9 and TRBJ2-7, reads DTGVSQNPRHKITKRGQNVTFRCDPISEHNRLYWYRQTLGQGPEFLTYFQNEAQLEKSRLLSDRFSAERPKGSFSTLEIQRTEQGDSAMYLCASSSQQGYERYFGPGTRLTVT.